The entry below gives a single T cell receptor beta chain sequence along with its context. The V gene's germline CDR1 is SGHRS and CDR2 YFSETQ. The CDR3 loop spans 14 amino acids. The V segment lost 2 bases and the J segment 1 base; nucleotides outside the gene matches: 2. This entry is derived from a study of blood T cell repertoires in COVID-19. Background on the study: In each case, the material was cDNA or gDNA derived from T cells, B-cell-depleted T cells, or PBMCs.

Repertoires were generated with immunoSEQ multiplex PCR, while TCRdb's copy carries only in-frame clones and drops some. The table lists 450,000 to 500,000 clones, 80% to 90% of them singletons. Material: peripheral blood. The V gene is TRBV5-1, the J gene TRBJ1-1, with 7 bases matching TRBD1. This clonotype was obtained from a human donor in a cohort sampled during active COVID-19. DNA of the CDR3: TGCGCCAGCAGCTTCGGGACAGCGAACACTGAAGCTTTCTTT. This translates into CASSFGTANTEAFF.